The clone carrying this T cell receptor (beta chain) was seen a single time. This table comes from immunoSEQ multiplex PCR, and its TCRdb copy is limited to in-frame clones, with some not included. The data show 6,000 to 7,500 clones, about 84% seen once. The CDR3 spans 14 residues. Germline assignment: CDR1 SGHTA and CDR2 FQGNSA. Trimming removed 5 bases from V and 5 bases from J; junction bases left unmatched: 6. The data were taken from a study of PD-1 blockade in classical Hodgkin lymphoma. Documented time point: cycle 4 day 1 (C4D1), after 5 to 7 weeks of nivolumab. Every patient experienced relapse after autologous stem cell transplantation, and brentuximab vedotin exposure varied.

J is TRBJ2-5 and V is TRBV7-2, with 9 bases identical to TRBD1. Sequenced here: peripheral blood mononuclear cells (PBMCs), sampled before the fourth cycle of nivolumab. This sequence was found in a human donor with classical Hodgkin lymphoma. As DNA, the CDR3 is TGTGCCAGCAGCGCAACAGGGGGCGGGGAGACCCAGTACTTC. The encoded protein is CASSATGGGETQYF.